A selection of T cell receptor beta chains follows, all from one sample in a study of cytomegalovirus exposure and HLA in healthy donors. Produced via immunoSEQ multiplex PCR; TCRdb's table is partial and in-frame only. The sample consists of over 60,000 clones, under 80% of them appearing once. The material sequenced was PBMCs. All receptors derive from a male donor in good health and CMV-seropositive. CDR3s include the opening cysteine and the closing phenylalanine or tryptophan. The order of the fields is clone size, J gene, V gene, D gene, CDR3 DNA, CDR3 protein. A D gene is named only where the DNA matches it firmly. Expanded clones are given a class, and other clones once, few, many or no size at all.

.	TRBJ1-1	TRBV11-2	TRBD1	TGTGCCAGCAGCTTAGGGGGGGCAGGGGGAGACACTGAAGCTTTCTTT	CASSLGGAGGDTEAFF
.	TRBJ1-4	TRBV5-1	.	TGCGCCAGCAGCTCGGACAGCACTAATGAAAAACTGTTTTTT	CASSSDSTNEKLFF
.	TRBJ2-7	TRBV19	TRBD1	TGTGCCACAGGACAGGGCTTACGCGAGCAGTACTTC	CATGQGLREQYF
few	TRBJ2-7	TRBV10-3	.	TGTGCCATCAGTTCCGGAGTAGCGGCCAGCAAGGGCTACGAGCAGTACTTC	CAISSGVAASKGYEQYF
.	TRBJ2-1	TRBV27	.	TGTGCCAGCAGTGCCCGGAGGACAGACAATGAGCAGTTCTTC	CASSARRTDNEQFF
.	TRBJ2-3	TRBV19	TRBD2	TGTGCCAGTAAAACTAGCGGCACAGATACGCAGTATTTT	CASKTSGTDTQYF
.	TRBJ1-1	TRBV19	.	TGTGCCAGTAAAGGGGTCGGGTGGAACACTGAAGCTTTCTTT	CASKGVGWNTEAFF
.	TRBJ1-5	TRBV5-6	.	TGTGCCAGCAGCCGCGGGGGGGGGCTCAATCAGCCCCAGCATTTT	CASSRGGGLNQPQHF
.	TRBJ1-5	TRBV19	TRBD1	TGTGCCAGTAGTAGTACCGGGACAGGGGGCTTTCAGCCCCAGCATTTT	CASSSTGTGGFQPQHF
.	TRBJ2-1	TRBV27	TRBD2	TGTGCCAGCAGTCACGGACTAGCGGGAGGGCCTATGCTTTACAATGAGCAGTTCTTC	CASSHGLAGGPMLYNEQFF
.	TRBJ1-2	TRBV5-1	.	TGCGCCAGCAGCTTGGATACGAACAACGAGGGAGGCTACACCTTC	CASSLDTNNEGGYTF
.	TRBJ2-3	TRBV7-3	.	TGTGCCAGCAGCTACCTACCTACCGGGACTAGCACAGATACGCAGTATTTT	CASSYLPTGTSTDTQYF
once	TRBJ1-6	TRBV5-4	TRBD1	TGTGCCAGCAGCTCGGTCGGACAGGGCTATAATTCACCCCTCCACTTT	CASSSVGQGYNSPLHF
.	TRBJ2-1	TRBV19	TRBD2	TGTGCCAGTAGTATCGGGGTCGGACTAGCGATCAATGAGCAGTTCTTC	CASSIGVGLAINEQFF
.	TRBJ1-5	TRBV6-6	.	TGTGCCAGCAGTTACTCGACGGACAGCAACAATCAGCCCCAGCATTTT	CASSYSTDSNNQPQHF
few	TRBJ1-1	TRBV6-1	.	TGTGCCAGCAGTGTCACAGAGAACACTGAAGCTTTCTTT	CASSVTENTEAFF
few	TRBJ2-5	TRBV9	TRBD2	TGTGCCAGCAGCGTAGGACTAGCGGTTCGACGGGAGACCCAGTACTTC	CASSVGLAVRRETQYF
.	TRBJ2-5	TRBV7-2	.	TGTGCCAGCAGCTCGCAATACGGGGCCCAGTACTTC	CASSSQYGAQYF
.	TRBJ2-5	TRBV9	.	TGTGCCAGCAGCGTAGGGAGGTCTTACCAAGAGACCCAGTACTTC	CASSVGRSYQETQYF
.	TRBJ1-1	TRBV27	TRBD1	TGTGCCAGCAGTAGCGAGGACAGGTTGAACACTGAAGCTTTCTTT	CASSSEDRLNTEAFF
.	TRBJ1-1	TRBV5-8	.	TGTGCCAGCAGCTTGGCAGGGCCCCGCACTGAAGCTTTCTTT	CASSLAGPRTEAFF
.	TRBJ2-3	TRBV5-1	TRBD2	TGCGCCAGCAGCTTGGCTAGCGGGAGTAGCACAGATACGCAGTATTTT	CASSLASGSSTDTQYF
.	TRBJ1-3	TRBV18	.	TGTGCCAGCTCACGACAGGAAAACACCATATATTTT	CASSRQENTIYF
few	TRBJ2-7	TRBV27	.	TGTGCCAGCAGTACCGGACTTTTCTACGAGCAGTACTTC	CASSTGLFYEQYF
.	TRBJ2-7	TRBV11-2	TRBD2	TGTGCCAGCCGGGCCGCGGGGGTCGAGCAGTACTTC	CASRAAGVEQYF
.	TRBJ2-4	TRBV29-1	.	TGCAGCGTTGGTGTCGTCAGGGGCCCGCCGTACTTC	CSVGVVRGPPYF
once	TRBJ1-2	TRBV19	.	TGTGCCAGTAGCCTCGGGGAATACAGGGTGGCCCTCGGTGGCTACACCTTC	CASSLGEYRVALGGYTF
.	TRBJ1-4	TRBV6-6	.	TGTGCCAGCAAGGGCCCGGACTTTAATGAAAAACTGTTTTTT	CASKGPDFNEKLFF
.	TRBJ2-2	TRBV2	.	TGTGCCAGCAGTGAAGCGGGCTACGCCGGGGAGCTGTTTTTT	CASSEAGYAGELFF
.	TRBJ1-2	TRBV5-1	.	TGCGCCAGCAGCTTGGGACGGGATGGCTACACCTTC	CASSLGRDGYTF
.	TRBJ1-2	TRBV30	TRBD1	TGTGCCTGGAGTCGGCAGGGGGCTTGGTATGGCTACACCTTC	CAWSRQGAWYGYTF
.	TRBJ2-2	TRBV29-1	.	TGCAGCGTTGCTGATGCGGCCGGGGAGCTGTTTTTT	CSVADAAGELFF
.	TRBJ2-1	TRBV7-9	TRBD2	TGTGCCAGCAGCTTGGGACTAGCGGAGCAGTTCTTC	CASSLGLAEQFF
once	TRBJ1-1	TRBV25-1	.	TGTGCCAGCAGTGAGGGCAGGAACACTGAAGCTTTCTTT	CASSEGRNTEAFF
.	TRBJ2-7	TRBV7-9	.	TGTGCCAGCAGCTCCCGCACCACAGGGACCTCCTACGAGCAGTACTTC	CASSSRTTGTSYEQYF
once	TRBJ2-7	TRBV7-2	.	TGTGCCAGCAGTCAGACTGTCTCCTACGAGCAGTACTTC	CASSQTVSYEQYF
.	TRBJ2-6	TRBV6-5	.	TGTGCCAGCAGGATAGACAGGTCTGGGGCCAACGTCCTGACTTTC	CASRIDRSGANVLTF
.	TRBJ1-1	TRBV10-3	TRBD1	TGTGCCATAGCAGGGGGGTCGGCTGAAGCTTTCTTT	CAIAGGSAEAFF
.	TRBJ2-7	TRBV5-1	TRBD2	TGCGCCAGCAGCCTAGGGACTAGCGATGCCTACGAGCAGTACTTC	CASSLGTSDAYEQYF
.	TRBJ2-3	TRBV13	TRBD2	TGTGCCAGCAAGGGTTGGGCGAGCGGGGGCACAGATACGCAGTATTTT	CASKGWASGGTDTQYF
.	TRBJ1-1	TRBV6-5	.	TGTGCCAGCAGTTACGCGGCAGTGAACACTGAAGCTTTCTTT	CASSYAAVNTEAFF
.	TRBJ1-2	TRBV2	TRBD1	TGTGCCAGCAGTCGACAGGGAAACTATGGCTACACCTTC	CASSRQGNYGYTF
.	TRBJ1-2	TRBV6-5	TRBD1	TGTGCCAGCGGTCACAGGGGGAACTATGGCTACACCTTC	CASGHRGNYGYTF
.	TRBJ2-7	TRBV2	.	TGTGCCAGCACGCTAAACGGGGAGCAGTACTTC	CASTLNGEQYF
.	TRBJ1-3	TRBV12-5	.	TGTGCTAGTGGTTTGGATGGTTTATATCTAGGAAACACCATATATTTT	CASGLDGLYLGNTIYF
.	TRBJ2-1	TRBV5-4	.	TGTGCCAGCAGCTTAGGCGGGGATGAGCAGTTCTTC	CASSLGGDEQFF
.	TRBJ1-1	TRBV4-3	.	TGCGCCAGCAGCCAAGATCCCCCCCGGTCGGTGAACACTGAAGCTTTCTTT	CASSQDPPRSVNTEAFF
.	TRBJ2-1	TRBV5-1	TRBD1	TGCGCCAGCACCCTAGGACAGGCCTACAATGAGCAGTTCTTC	CASTLGQAYNEQFF
.	TRBJ1-2	TRBV5-1	TRBD1	TGCGCCAGCAGCTTGGCTCTGGACAGGGGCTATGGCTACACCTTC	CASSLALDRGYGYTF
.	TRBJ2-7	TRBV7-8	TRBD1	TGTGCCAGCGGGGACAGGGGGCACTACGAGCAGTACTTC	CASGDRGHYEQYF
few	TRBJ2-5	TRBV4-1	TRBD2	TGCGCCAGCAGCCTCGGACTAGCGGGATTGGAAGAGACCCAGTACTTC	CASSLGLAGLEETQYF
.	TRBJ1-4	TRBV5-1	.	TGCGCCAGCAGCCGGCGGGGGGGGAATGAAAAACTGTTTTTT	CASSRRGGNEKLFF
.	TRBJ2-7	TRBV29-1	.	TGCAGCGTTGTTACCCGAGGACAGATCTACGAGCAGTACTTC	CSVVTRGQIYEQYF
.	TRBJ2-5	TRBV29-1	TRBD2	TGCAGCGTCACCAGACGAGGGGAGGGAGAGACCCAGTACTTC	CSVTRRGEGETQYF
few	TRBJ2-7	TRBV19	TRBD1	TGTGCCAGTAGGCCCGGGACAGGGACCTACGAGCAGTACTTC	CASRPGTGTYEQYF
.	TRBJ2-1	TRBV29-1	TRBD1	TGCAGCGGACAGGGTCGCTACAATGAGCAGTTCTTC	CSGQGRYNEQFF
.	TRBJ2-3	TRBV29-1	TRBD2	TGCAGCGTTGATACTAGCGGGAGGGCCGCAGATACGCAGTATTTT	CSVDTSGRAADTQYF